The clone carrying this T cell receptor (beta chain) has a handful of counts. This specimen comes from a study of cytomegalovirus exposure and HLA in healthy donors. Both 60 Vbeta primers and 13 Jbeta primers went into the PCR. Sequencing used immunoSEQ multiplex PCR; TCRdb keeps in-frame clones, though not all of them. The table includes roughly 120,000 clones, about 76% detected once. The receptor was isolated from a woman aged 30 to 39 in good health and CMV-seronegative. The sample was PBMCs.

The CDR3 is CAWGTGSYNEQFF. The CDR3 region has the DNA TGTGCCTGGGGGACAGGATCTTACAATGAGCAGTTCTTC. This chain connects TRBV5-8 to TRBJ2-1; 8 bases match TRBD1. V lost 10 bases and J lost 4; bases outside the gene matches: 7. The CDR3 consists of 13 residues. Germline V lookup: CDR1 SGHTS, CDR2 YDEGEE.